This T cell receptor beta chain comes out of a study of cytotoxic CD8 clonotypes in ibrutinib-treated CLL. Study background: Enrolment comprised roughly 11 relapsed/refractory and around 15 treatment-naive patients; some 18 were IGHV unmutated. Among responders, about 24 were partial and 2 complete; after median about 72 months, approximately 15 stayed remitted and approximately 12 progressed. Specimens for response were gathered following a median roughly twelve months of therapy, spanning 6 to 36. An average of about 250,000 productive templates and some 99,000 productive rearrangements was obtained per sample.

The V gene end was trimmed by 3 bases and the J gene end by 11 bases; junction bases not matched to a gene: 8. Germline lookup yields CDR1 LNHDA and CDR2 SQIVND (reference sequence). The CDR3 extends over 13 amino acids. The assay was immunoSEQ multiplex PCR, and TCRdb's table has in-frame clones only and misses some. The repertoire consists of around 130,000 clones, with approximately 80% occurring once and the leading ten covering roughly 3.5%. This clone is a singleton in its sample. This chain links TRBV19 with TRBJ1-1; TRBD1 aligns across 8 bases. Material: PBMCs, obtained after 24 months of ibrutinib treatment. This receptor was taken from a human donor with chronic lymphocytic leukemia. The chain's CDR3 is CASSIPGGRYAFF. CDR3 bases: TGTGCCAGTAGTATCCCAGGGGGCCGGTATGCTTTCTTT. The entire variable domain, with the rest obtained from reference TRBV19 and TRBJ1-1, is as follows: DGGITQSPKYLFRKEGQNVTLSCEQNLNHDAMYWYRQDPGQGLRLIYYSQIVNDFQKGDIAEGYSVSREKKESFPLTVTSAQKNPTAFYLCASSIPGGRYAFFGQGTRLTVV.